This entry lists 14 T cell receptor beta chains sequenced from one sample in a study of blood T cell repertoires in COVID-19. Here immunoSEQ multiplex PCR was the method, and the copy in TCRdb shows in-frame clones only, minus some. The sample has approximately 490,000 clones; approximately 86% are singletons. Sequencing input: PBMCs or T cells enriched from blood (not recorded which). The source is a woman between 18 and 29 years old who had recovered from COVID-19.

The chain uses TRBV3-1 (or the pseudogene TRBV3-2) and TRBJ2-1; the match to TRBD2 covers 7 bases. Looked up from germline, CDR1 is LGHDT and CDR2 is YNNKEL (reference sequence). The V segment lost 0 bases and the J segment 7 bases; nucleotides outside the gene matches: 9. The CDR3 sequence is 16 residues long. The CDR3 region is CASSQDSGYRCNEQFF. CDR3 DNA: TGTGCCAGCAGCCAAGATAGCGGGTACAGGTGTAATGAGCAGTTCTTC.

The genes are TRBV9 and TRBJ1-1; TRBD1 is a possible D gene (6 bases). The germline V gene has CDR1 SGDLS and CDR2 YYNGEE. V was clipped by 3 bases and J by 1 base, with 10 bases between them. The CDR3 length is 14 residues. The CDR3 bases are TGTGCCAGCAGCGCCACGACAGGGAACACTGAAGCTTTCTTT. This codes for CASSATTGNTEAFF.

The chain is built from TRBV4-2 and TRBJ1-6, with 8 bases fitting TRBD1. With V trimmed by 0 bases and J by 7 bases, 2 bases remained unmatched. This CDR3 has 15 amino acids. Germline V lookup: CDR1 LGHNA, CDR2 YNFKEQ. CDR3 in DNA: TGTGCCAGCAGCCAAGAGTCAGGGGGCAATTCACCCCTCCACTTT. Its protein is CASSQESGGNSPLHF.

This clone occurred many times. The rearrangement joins TRBV29-1 to TRBJ2-1; 11 bases agree with TRBD2. The CDR3 consists of 15 residues. From germline, CDR1 is SQVTM and CDR2 ANQGSEA. J gave up 7 bases and V 6 bases, and 11 bases lay outside the gene matches. DNA of the CDR3: TGCAGCGTAGTAGTACTAGCGGGGGTGGGGAATGAGCAGTTCTTC. This gives the protein CSVVVLAGVGNEQFF.

CDR3 nucleotide sequence: TGTGCCAGCAGCCAAGATGCTAGCGGGGGCTACAATGAGCAGTTCTTC. This translates into CASSQDASGGYNEQFF. The V and J genes are TRBV4-2 and TRBJ2-1, with 10 bases lining up with TRBD2. The V segment lost 0 bases and the J segment 3 bases; nucleotides outside the gene matches: 2. Germline CDR1 LGHNA, CDR2 YNFKEQ. CDR3 length: 16 amino acids.

This clone has more than one count but fewer than ten. The chain joins TRBV21-1 to TRBJ1-2; the DNA was not used to check the table's D call, TRBD1. TRBV21-1 represents a pseudogene. The CDR3 has 15 amino acids. The CDR3, as DNA: TGTGCCAGCAGCAAAATAAACAGGCATCAATATGGCTACACCTTC. Translation: CASSKINRHQYGYTF.

The CDR3 DNA sequence: TGTGCCAGTAGTAAACCACTTGAGACTGAAGCTTTCTTT. Its protein product is CASSKPLETEAFF. This sequence joins TRBV19 and TRBJ1-1; D ambiguous. This CDR3 region has 13 residues. Germline V gene sequence: CDR1 LNHDA, CDR2 SQIVND (reference sequence). The V and J ends lost 4 bases and 5 bases respectively, with 11 bases between them.

The J gene is TRBJ1-1, the V gene TRBV4-1; TRBD1 aligns across 7 bases. The CDR3 spans 15 residues. Germline V gene data show CDR1 as MGHRA and CDR2 as YSYEKL. With 3 bases clipped from V and 0 bases from J, the junction kept 4 bases outside the gene matches. The CDR3 sequence: CASSQWTGMNTEAFF. CDR3 in DNA: TGCGCCAGCAGCCAGTGGACAGGTATGAACACTGAAGCTTTCTTT.

CDR3 loop: CASSQDPPSGGVDEQFF. CDR3 in DNA: TGCGCCAGCAGCCAAGATCCCCCTAGCGGGGGGGTGGATGAGCAGTTCTTC. This chain connects TRBV4-1 to TRBJ2-1; 12 bases are shared with TRBD2. V shed 0 bases and J 8 bases; nucleotides not matched to a gene: 8. There are 17 residues in the CDR3. The germline V gene encodes CDR1 MGHRA and CDR2 YSYEKL.

V and J are TRBV3-1 (or the pseudogene TRBV3-2) and TRBJ2-3; TRBD1 might be the D (7 bases). The V end lost 4 bases, the J end lost 5 bases, and 13 bases lay between the germline ends. The CDR3 runs 14 residues. Germline V lookup: CDR1 LGHDT, CDR2 YNNKEL (reference sequence). The CDR3, as DNA: TGTGCCAGCAGCCGCGGGACAGATGGAGATACGCAGTATTTT. Translated: CASSRGTDGDTQYF.

The V call is TRBV28, the J call TRBJ2-1, with 7 bases lining up with TRBD1. CDR3 length equals 14 residues. The germline gives CDR1 MDHEN, CDR2 SYDVKM. Trimming removed 10 bases from V and 1 base from J; junction bases left unmatched: 7. CDR3 in DNA: TGTGCCACTACAGACAGGGCATCCTACAATGAGCAGTTCTTC. As protein: CATTDRASYNEQFF.

The V and J genes are TRBV14 and TRBJ1-6, with a possible D match to TRBD1 (5 bases). Per germline, CDR1 SGHDN and CDR2 FVKESK. The CDR3 length is 17 residues. V was clipped by 4 bases and J by 6 bases, with 19 bases between them. The CDR3 DNA follows: TGTGCCAGCAGCCGAGATGGGGCTAGGGGCCCTAATTCACCCCTCCACTTT. Its translation is CASSRDGARGPNSPLHF.

This chain uses TRBV3-1 (or the pseudogene TRBV3-2) with TRBJ1-3; tentative D call: TRBD1 (5 bases). Germline CDR1 reads LGHDT; CDR2 reads YNNKEL (reference sequence). V was pared by 4 bases and J by 0 bases, with 16 bases between. This CDR3 has 17 amino acids. The CDR3 is CASSPARQYYSGNTIYF. The CDR3 DNA reads as TGTGCCAGCAGCCCTGCGAGACAGTACTACTCTGGAAACACCATATATTTT.

V gene TRBV5-5 combines with J gene TRBJ2-1; 8 bases match TRBD1. Germline V gene data show CDR1 as SGHKS and CDR2 as YYEKEE (reference sequence). Trimming took 0 bases from V and 0 from J; bases not matched to a gene: 2. The CDR3 totals 16 residues. The CDR3 DNA reads TGTGCCAGCAGCTTGGGAGACAGGGGCTCCTACAATGAGCAGTTCTTC. Its translation is CASSLGDRGSYNEQFF. The whole variable domain, filled in from reference TRBV5-5 and TRBJ2-1, reads DAGVTQSPTHLIKTRGQQVTLRCSPISGHKSVSWYQQVLGQGPQFIFQYYEKEERGRGNFPDRFSARQFPNYSSELNVNALLLGDSALYLCASSLGDRGSYNEQFFGPGTRLTVL.